The text below deals with one TCR beta chain. This clonotype was found many times. There is no known antigen for this receptor. Qualities for individual bases were not recorded, and no much larger clone is one base off. The receptor library was made with multiplex PCR. TCRdb lists the instrument as Illumina HiSeq 4000. To build TCR beta libraries, CDR3 regions were amplified by Arm-PCR using iRepertoire HTBI primers. Before sequencing, the PCR products underwent gel purification. From the authors' description of their analysis: Across samples, roughly 60 TRBV and 13 to 15 TRBJ segments were identified and used for gene usage analysis of CDR3 amino acid clonotypes. COPE and FqMerger were used to merge the filtered high-quality paired reads into contigs. BLAST was used to align contigs to IMGT TRBV, TRBD and TRBJ reference genes, and CDR3 was defined according to IMGT. Highly expanded clones were defined as clonotypes with a frequency above 0.1%. Shannon entropy served as the measure of repertoire diversity, while the Gini coefficient captured V-J evenness. A clonotype was considered public if more than one individual shared it. TCRdb cleaned the public reads at Q25 with fastp, built clones with MiXCR and kept in-frame beta chains. Rows merge per CDR3 protein into single entries with the most common DNA and genes. TCRdb assigned the V and J calls; the authors' analysis was not used. Here the sample has 550,000 to 650,000 distinct CDR3 sequences; around 15% occur a single time. Jointly, the top ten make up approximately 12% of the sample.

This record comes from a study of regulatory T cells in long-lasting Graves disease (dated by TCRdb to the early 2020s). As for the study more broadly: Newly diagnosed Graves' disease patients had taken antithyroid drugs for less than 3 months. Peripheral blood TCR sequencing and RNA sequencing compared persistent Graves' disease patients with newly diagnosed Graves' disease patients. A total of about 33 samples underwent TCR sequencing, from some 13 patients with persistent Graves' disease and 20 or so patients with newly diagnosed Graves' disease. The study was registered as a clinical trial and conducted in China. The paper as a whole reports these results and caveats: Compared with newly diagnosed patients, persistent Graves' disease patients had lower TCR Shannon entropy and fewer highly expanded clones, which suggests clonal expansion. The authors noted that the small sample size was a limitation that may lower accuracy. Peripheral blood alone was examined, since thyroid tissue, which constituted the primary lesion, could not be accessed. Persistent patients shared more public clonotypes among themselves (2,741) than newly diagnosed patients did (over 950). Sequencing and analysis were restricted to the TCR beta chain. TRBV28, TRBJ1-2 and TRBJ2-5 were preferentially used in persistent disease, while TRBV20-1 and TRBJ2-1 were favored in newly diagnosed disease.

The time point label corresponds to: newly diagnosed GD, antithyroid drugs for less than 3 months. For both TCR sequencing and RNA sequencing, RNA was extracted from PBMCs using TRIzol. The diagnosis of Graves' disease was made according to American Thyroid Association guidelines. Patients for the study were recruited at an endocrinology department in Xi'an, China. From each patient, approximately 10 milliliters of peripheral blood was collected into an EDTA anticoagulant tube. Ficoll Paque Plus density gradient separation was used to isolate PBMCs, and no further T cell sorting was performed. An Agilent 2100 Bioanalyzer and agarose gel were used to check RNA quality, and a NanoDrop 2000 was used to measure RNA concentration. Trimmed from V: 8 bases; trimmed from J: 1 base; junction bases lacking a gene match: 6. The CDR3 holds 14 amino acids from the cysteine to the phenylalanine. Only CDR3 DNA remains: 42 bases, in frame from the first base.

These data are also associated with another study on T cells in Graves' hyperthyroidism and ophthalmopathy. The second study reports: Stable Graves' hyperthyroidism was defined as the absence of progression to ophthalmopathy over 18 months of follow-up. Hyperthyroidism patients were newly diagnosed, with disease duration under 2 months, and aged 18 to 65 years. Any patient with an uncontrolled infection, another autoimmune disease, pregnancy or lactation was excluded. Diagnoses were based on clinical symptoms, serum thyroxine and TRAb, thyroid ultrasound and orbital computed tomography. A first-round RT-PCR of the TCR CDR3 used the HTBI primer set with the Qiagen OneStep RT-PCR kit. Most expanded thyroid clonotypes (frequency above 0.001) were also detected in blood, suggesting blood repertoires may reflect thyroid immune responses. Ophthalmopathy was separated from stable hyperthyroidism by a 13 V-J signature model, with 87.88% sensitivity and roughly 81% specificity obtained in cross-validation and 80%/75% obtained in testing. In validation, the model predicted progression to ophthalmopathy with approximately 69% sensitivity and around 72% specificity, a median of around 6.6 months before onset. To identify TCR V-J signatures that set the groups apart, the researchers used a discovery cohort of 90 to 100 patients, made up of some 41 with Graves' ophthalmopathy and about 60 with stable Graves' hyperthyroidism. An independent validation cohort of under 20 hyperthyroidism patients and roughly 16 patients who later progressed to ophthalmopathy tested prospective prediction of ophthalmopathy. For training and testing, the approximately 92 patients in the discovery cohort were randomly divided in a 7:3 ratio. The study also compared thyroid tissue and blood T-cell repertoires from a handful of Graves' hyperthyroidism patients. Following sampling, methimazole starting at 30 mg daily was given to hyperthyroidism patients, and high-dose intravenous methylprednisolone was given to ophthalmopathy patients. Libraries were constructed in a second round of multiplex PCR, after which size selection and purification were carried out. Sequencing of the libraries was done on an Illumina HiSeq2000 using paired-end 100 bp reads. SOAPnuke was used to process the raw data, with reads discarded if the reads contained adapters or uncalled bases, had a mean Phred below 15, or lacked an exact constant-primer or identifier match. High-quality paired reads were merged with COPE v1.2.5, and unique nucleotide sequences were defined as clonotypes. MiTCR v1.1 was used to align the clonotypes against IMGT TRBV, TRBD and TRBJ reference segments. Only V-J combinations with frequency above 0.0001, covering roughly 99% of repertoires, were analysed. A TCS score was defined as the ratio of F50 (clonal expansion) to E x V (chaos), with BLOSUM62-based TCRdist applied between CDR3 peptides within each V-J. Welch's t-statistics and random forest reduced roughly 500 V-J features to 13, which were used in a naive Bayes classifier (R e1071). Sample size was not statistically predetermined, and investigators were not blinded to group allocation. According to the paper, TCR Vbeta CDR3 sequencing was carried out on around 140 peripheral blood samples, which came from 40 to 45 ophthalmopathy, approximately 72 hyperthyroidism and approximately 17 progressor patients.

The material sequenced was peripheral blood mononuclear cells (PBMCs), taken at new diagnosis, from a patient treated with antithyroid drugs. The rearrangement combines TRBV12-3 or TRBV12-4 with TRBJ1-1; TRBD1 aligns with 8 central bases. This clonotype was obtained from a man between 18 and 29 years old with Graves disease. Donor details come from another sample of the same person, matched by shared clones. The DNA reads as follows: TGTGCCAGCCGGGACAGGACCGCGAACACTGAAGCTTTCTTT. Its protein is CASRDRTANTEAFF.